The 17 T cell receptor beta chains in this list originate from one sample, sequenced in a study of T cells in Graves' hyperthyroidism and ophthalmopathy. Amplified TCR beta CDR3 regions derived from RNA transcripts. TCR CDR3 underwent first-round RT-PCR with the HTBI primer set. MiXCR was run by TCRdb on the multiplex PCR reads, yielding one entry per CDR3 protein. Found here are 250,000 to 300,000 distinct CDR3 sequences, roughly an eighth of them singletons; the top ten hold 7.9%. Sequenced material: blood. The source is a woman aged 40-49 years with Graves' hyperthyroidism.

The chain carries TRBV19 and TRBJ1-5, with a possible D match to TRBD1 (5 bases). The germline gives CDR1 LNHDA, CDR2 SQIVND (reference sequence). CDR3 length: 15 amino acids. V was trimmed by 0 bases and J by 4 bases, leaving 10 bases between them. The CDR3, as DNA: TGTGCCAGTAGTATAGAGAGCAGGGTAAATCAGCCCCAGCATTTT. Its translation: CASSIESRVNQPQHF.

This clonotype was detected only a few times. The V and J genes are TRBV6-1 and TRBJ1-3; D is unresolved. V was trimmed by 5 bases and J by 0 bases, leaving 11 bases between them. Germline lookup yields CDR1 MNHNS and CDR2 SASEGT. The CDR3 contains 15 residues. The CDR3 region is CASSLQSSSGNTIYF. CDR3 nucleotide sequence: TGTGCCAGCAGTCTCCAATCGAGCTCTGGAAACACCATATATTTT.

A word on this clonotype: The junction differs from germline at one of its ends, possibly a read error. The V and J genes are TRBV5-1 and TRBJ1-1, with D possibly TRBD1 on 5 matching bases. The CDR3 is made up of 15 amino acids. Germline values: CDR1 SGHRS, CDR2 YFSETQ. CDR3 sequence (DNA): TGCGCCAACAGCTTGGCCCCGGGGCGCGTCACTGAAGCTTTCTTT. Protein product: CANSLAPGRVTEAFF.

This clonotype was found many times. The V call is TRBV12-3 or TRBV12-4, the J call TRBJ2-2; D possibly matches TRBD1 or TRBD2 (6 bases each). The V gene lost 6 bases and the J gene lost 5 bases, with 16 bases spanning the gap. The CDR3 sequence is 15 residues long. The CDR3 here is CASSPSLGGTGELFF. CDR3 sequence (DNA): TGTGCCAGCAGCCCATCCCTAGGGGGGACCGGGGAGCTGTTTTTT.

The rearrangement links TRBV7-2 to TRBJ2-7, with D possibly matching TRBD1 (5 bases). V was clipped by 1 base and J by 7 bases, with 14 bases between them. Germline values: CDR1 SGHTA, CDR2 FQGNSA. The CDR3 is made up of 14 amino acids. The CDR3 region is CASSLVVRVGEQYF. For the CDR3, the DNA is TGTGCCAGCAGCTTAGTGGTCAGGGTGGGAGAGCAGTACTTC.

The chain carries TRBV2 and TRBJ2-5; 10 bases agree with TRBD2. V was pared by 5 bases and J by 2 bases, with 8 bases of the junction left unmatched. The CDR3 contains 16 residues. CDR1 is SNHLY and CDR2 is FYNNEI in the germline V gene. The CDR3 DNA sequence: TGTGCCAGCAGTCCCATAGGACTAGCGGTACAAGAGACCCAGTACTTC. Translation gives CASSPIGLAVQETQYF.

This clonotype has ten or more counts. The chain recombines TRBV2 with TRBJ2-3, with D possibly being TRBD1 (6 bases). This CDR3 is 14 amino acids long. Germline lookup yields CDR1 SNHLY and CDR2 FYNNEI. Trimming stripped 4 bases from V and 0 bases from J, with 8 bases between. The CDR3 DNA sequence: TGTGCCAGCAGTGGACAGGTTAGCACAGATACGCAGTATTTT. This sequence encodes CASSGQVSTDTQYF. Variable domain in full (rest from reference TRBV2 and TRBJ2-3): EPEVTQTPSHQVTQMGQEVILRCVPISNHLYFYWYRQILGQKVEFLVSFYNNEISEKSEIFDDQFSVERPDGSNFTLKIRSTKLEDSAMYFCASSGQVSTDTQYFGPGTRLTVL.

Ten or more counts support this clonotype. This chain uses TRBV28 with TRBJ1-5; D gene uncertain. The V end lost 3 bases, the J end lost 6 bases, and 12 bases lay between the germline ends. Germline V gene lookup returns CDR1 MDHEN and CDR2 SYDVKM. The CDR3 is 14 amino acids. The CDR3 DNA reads TGTGCCAGCAGTTTTCGAGGTCTCGGTCAGCCCCAGCATTTT. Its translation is CASSFRGLGQPQHF.

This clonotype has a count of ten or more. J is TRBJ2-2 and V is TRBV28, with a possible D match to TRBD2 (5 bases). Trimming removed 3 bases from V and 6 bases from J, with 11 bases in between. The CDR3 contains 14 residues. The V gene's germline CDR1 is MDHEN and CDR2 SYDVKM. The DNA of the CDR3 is TGTGCCAGCAGTTTTTACCGGGAAGCCGGGGAGCTGTTTTTT. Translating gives CASSFYREAGELFF.

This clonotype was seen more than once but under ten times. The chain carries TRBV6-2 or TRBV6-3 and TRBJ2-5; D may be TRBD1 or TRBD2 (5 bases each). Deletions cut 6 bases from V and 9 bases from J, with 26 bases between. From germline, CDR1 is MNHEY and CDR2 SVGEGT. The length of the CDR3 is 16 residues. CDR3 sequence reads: CASRRTREPLRVAQYF. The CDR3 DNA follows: TGTGCCAGCAGACGTACGAGGGAGCCCCTCAGGGTAGCCCAGTACTTC.

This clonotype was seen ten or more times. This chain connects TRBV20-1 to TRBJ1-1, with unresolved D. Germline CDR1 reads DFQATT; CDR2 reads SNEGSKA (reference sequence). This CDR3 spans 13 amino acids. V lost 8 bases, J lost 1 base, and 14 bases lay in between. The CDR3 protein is CSPTSGRNTEAFF. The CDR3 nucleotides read TGCAGTCCAACTTCCGGGAGGAACACTGAAGCTTTCTTT.

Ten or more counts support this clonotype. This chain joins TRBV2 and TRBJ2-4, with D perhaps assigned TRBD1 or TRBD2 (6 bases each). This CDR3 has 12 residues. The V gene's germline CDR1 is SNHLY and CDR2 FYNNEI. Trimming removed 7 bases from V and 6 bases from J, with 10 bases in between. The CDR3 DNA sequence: TGTGCCAGCACAGGGGAGGCAAACATTCAGTACTTC. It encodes CASTGEANIQYF.

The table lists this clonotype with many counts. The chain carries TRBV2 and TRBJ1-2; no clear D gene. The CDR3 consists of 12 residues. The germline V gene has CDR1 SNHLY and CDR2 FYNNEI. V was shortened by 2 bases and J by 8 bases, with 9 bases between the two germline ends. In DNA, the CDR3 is TGTGCCAGCAGTGAACGACTGGAAGGCTACACCTTC. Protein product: CASSERLEGYTF.

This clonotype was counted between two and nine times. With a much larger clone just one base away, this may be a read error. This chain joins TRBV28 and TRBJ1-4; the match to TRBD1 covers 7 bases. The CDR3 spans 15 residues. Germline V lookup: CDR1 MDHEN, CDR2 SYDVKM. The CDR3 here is CASSPTTGTNERLFF. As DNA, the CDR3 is TGTGCCAGCAGTCCCACGACAGGGACTAATGAAAGACTGTTTTTT. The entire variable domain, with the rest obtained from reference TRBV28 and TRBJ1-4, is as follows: DVKVTQSSRYLVKRTGEKVFLECVQDMDHENMFWYRQDPGLGLRLIYFSYDVKMKEKGDIPEGYSVSREKKERFSLILESASTNQTSMYLCASSPTTGTNERLFFGSGTQLSVL.

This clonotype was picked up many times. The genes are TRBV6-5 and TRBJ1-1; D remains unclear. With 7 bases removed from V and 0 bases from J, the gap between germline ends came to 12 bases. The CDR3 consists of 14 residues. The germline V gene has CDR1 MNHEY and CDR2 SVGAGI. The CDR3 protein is CASIPSIMNTEAFF. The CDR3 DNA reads TGTGCCAGCATTCCGTCCATAATGAACACTGAAGCTTTCTTT.

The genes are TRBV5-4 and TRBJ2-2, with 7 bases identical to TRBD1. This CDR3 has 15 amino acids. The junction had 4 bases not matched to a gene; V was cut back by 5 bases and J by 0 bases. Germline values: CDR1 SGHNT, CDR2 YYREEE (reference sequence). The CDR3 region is CASSGTASNTGELFF. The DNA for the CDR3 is TGTGCCAGCAGTGGGACAGCATCGAACACCGGGGAGCTGTTTTTT.

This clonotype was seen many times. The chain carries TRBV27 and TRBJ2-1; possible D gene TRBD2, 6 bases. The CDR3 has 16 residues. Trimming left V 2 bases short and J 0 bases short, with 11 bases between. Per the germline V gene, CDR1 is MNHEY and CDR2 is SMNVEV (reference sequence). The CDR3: CASSLIGGISYNEQFF. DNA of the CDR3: TGTGCCAGCAGTTTAATTGGGGGGATCTCCTACAATGAGCAGTTCTTC.